These 4 T cell receptor beta chains were all obtained from the same sample, sequenced in a study of blood T cell repertoires in COVID-19. This table comes from immunoSEQ multiplex PCR, and its TCRdb copy is limited to in-frame clones, with some not included. Of under 200,000 clones listed, approximately 90% are singletons. The sequenced sample was peripheral blood. These receptors were obtained from a man aged 18-30 years with active or convalescent COVID-19.

The chain recombines TRBV7-7 with TRBJ2-1; TRBD2 agrees at 9 bases. This CDR3 contains 17 residues. After removal of 5 bases from V and 9 bases from J, the junction contained 17 bases not matched to a gene. Germline V gene lookup returns CDR1 SSHAT and CDR2 FNYEAQ (reference sequence). In DNA form, the CDR3 reads TGTGCCAGCAGCAAAGCCGAGGGACTAGCAGATAGGGGTGAGCAGTTCTTC. Translating gives CASSKAEGLADRGEQFF.

This clone is a singleton in its sample. The chain uses TRBV19 and TRBJ2-2; the match to TRBD2 covers 8 bases. The CDR3 sequence is 14 residues long. Losses at the gene ends were 7 bases for V and 6 bases for J; bases not matched to a gene: 7. Germline CDR1 reads LNHDA; CDR2 reads SQIVND (reference sequence). Here the CDR3 DNA reads TGTGCCAGTACTAGGGGACTAGGAGCCGGGGAGCTGTTTTTT. It is translated as CASTRGLGAGELFF.

The chain employs TRBV5-1 and TRBJ1-5; D gene ambiguous. The CDR3 spans 14 residues. Looked up from germline, CDR1 is SGHRS and CDR2 is YFSETQ. V lost 4 bases, J lost 0 bases, and 8 bases lay in between. The DNA of the CDR3 is TGCGCCAGCAGCCCGGACTATAGCAATCAGCCCCAGCATTTT. This sequence encodes CASSPDYSNQPQHF. Filled out from reference TRBV5-1 and TRBJ1-5, the complete variable domain reads KAGVTQTPRYLIKTRGQQVTLSCSPISGHRSVSWYQQTPGQGLQFLFEYFSETQRNKGNFPGRFSGRQFSNSRSEMNVSTLELGDSALYLCASSPDYSNQPQHFGDGTRLSIL.

The rearrangement uses TRBV18 and TRBJ1-4, with D tentatively TRBD1 (5 bases). In germline, CDR1 is KGHSH, CDR2 LQKENI. V was clipped by 3 bases and J by 5 bases, with 10 bases between them. This CDR3 has 14 amino acids. This CDR3 reads CASSPRDPNEKLFF. The CDR3 DNA sequence: TGTGCCAGCTCACCCAGGGATCCGAATGAAAAACTGTTTTTT.